This T cell receptor beta chain was retrieved from a study of blood T cell repertoires in COVID-19 (dated by TCRdb to about 2020). A note on the overall study: The collaborator samples originated in the United States, Italy and Spain and spanned the acute and convalescent phases of COVID-19. A de-identified subject ID, COVID-19 status, age in years and sex were almost always included in the sample metadata. HLA class I and class II types, where available, came from metadata supplied by the sample provider rather than from assay-based typing. The repertoires were released in a freely available public database meant as a resource for research on the immune response to SARS-CoV-2. The material from the prospective study consisted of cDNA or gDNA derived from T cells, B-cell-depleted T cells, or PBMCs. The dataset comprised deeply sampled blood TCRbeta repertoires from subjects exposed to, actively infected with, or recovered from COVID-19. Samples were obtained from the ongoing ImmuneRACE study (first 160 participants) and from over a thousand subjects provided by 6 global collaborators.

What the research found in general, with its limitations: How much clinical and demographic metadata was included differed by source and by participant, and the metadata was provided uncurated.

Whole blood was collected in K2EDTA tubes by collaborating institutions according to the institutions' own protocols. For TCRbeta analysis, collaborators shipped samples in one of three forms: frozen whole blood, isolated PBMCs, or DNA extracted from either of those sample types. TCRbeta CDR3 regions were amplified from genomic DNA by means of the immunoSEQ Assay, a bias-controlled multiplex PCR. The authors processed their data as follows. The number of nucleated cells in each sample was estimated by amplification of reference gene primers within the assay. To quantify the absolute abundance of each unique TCRbeta CDR3 rearrangement, sequence reads were collapsed and filtered. For each sample, productive Simpson clonality was calculated as the square root of Simpson's diversity index across productive rearrangements. TCRdb limited this immuneACCESS table to in-frame rearrangements with V and J called. A share of clones is missing; checked studies link under half to unresolved V genes, and the rest is unexplained. That table supplies the V and J calls and clone size; D and trimming were determined from the DNA. Across this sample there are tens of thousands of clones, with approximately 90% seen only once. The top ten clones comprise roughly 15% of the sample.

For this clone: Its antigen is not yet known. No much larger clonotype is one base removed from it; base qualities were not supplied.

V ends up 5 bases short and J 5 bases short, with an unmatched junction base count of 14. From the cysteine through the phenylalanine, the CDR3 covers 17 amino acids. Of the read, only the CDR3 DNA is kept; its 51 bases are in frame from base 1. CDR1 and CDR2, looked up from the germline V gene, are SGHVS and FNYEAQ. The rearrangement combines TRBV7-6 with TRBJ1-4, and 7 junctional nucleotides match TRBD1. Material for sequencing was peripheral blood. The receptor was isolated from a male donor with acute or convalescent COVID-19. The bases read TGTGCCAGCAGCCTAGGACAGCGAAGGGGGCGGAATGAAAAACTGTTTTTT. Its protein product is CASSLGQRRGRNEKLFF.